Included here is one TCR beta chain sequence, with context. Its antigen remains unknown. The sample originates from a study of identical twins. Findings and limits, study-wide: Out-of-frame alpha sequences shared between twins exhibited an excess of low generation probability.

TCRdb processed the 5' RACE reads anew with MiXCR; each CDR3 protein has one entry. In the table there are roughly 230,000 distinct CDR3 sequences, around 8.8% of which are singletons. CDR1 is DFQATT and CDR2 is SNEGSKA in the germline V gene (reference sequence). Trimming took off 7 bases at V and 3 bases at J, with 10 bases between the two ends. The CDR3 has 12 amino acids. This sample also belongs to another study, concerning yellow fever vaccine responses in identical twins.

Sequenced material: CD8+ T cells sorted from blood. This sequence originates from a young woman in good health. This rearrangement joins TRBV20-1 to TRBJ1-5; D remains unclear. For the CDR3, the DNA is TGCAGTGACGTCCCGAACAATCAGCCCCAGCATTTT. Protein sequence: CSDVPNNQPQHF.